Shown below are 32 T cell receptor beta chains from a single sample sequenced in a study of T-cell memory formation after mild COVID-19. TCRdb reprocessed the 5' RACE reads via MiXCR and lists one record per CDR3 protein. The repertoire holds 200,000 to 250,000 distinct CDR3 sequences, over 9% seen once, with roughly 4% in the top ten. Material: PBMCs or a T cell subset sorted from them (not recorded which). The receptors here all came from a man between 18 and 35 years old who had mild COVID-19 (a few samples of this study predate the infection). Cell type and time point are not known.

Notes on this clonotype: Its ends do not fully match the called genes, so a read error is possible. This chain connects TRBV7-2 to TRBJ1-1, with 8 bases matching TRBD1. The CDR3 has 14 amino acids. Germline V lookup: CDR1 SGHTA, CDR2 FQGNSA. CDR3 nucleotide sequence: TGTGCCAGCAGCCCGGGACAGGTGAAGACTGAAGCTTTCTTT. This sequence encodes CASSPGQVKTEAFF.

This clonotype was seen a handful of times. The chain has TRBV29-1 and TRBJ1-6; 8 bases align to TRBD1. The CDR3 spans 13 residues. Germline V gene lookup returns CDR1 SQVTM and CDR2 ANQGSEA. CDR3 sequence (DNA): TGCAGTTACCGGACAGGGAATAATTCACCCCTCCACTTT. Residues: CSYRTGNNSPLHF.

The V call is TRBV6-6, the J call TRBJ1-2, with 10 bases fitting TRBD1. The CDR3 length is 14 residues. In germline, CDR1 is MNHNY, CDR2 SVGAGI (reference sequence). J lost 5 bases, V lost 6 bases, and 6 bases had no gene match. The CDR3 sequence: CASSSGQGGYGYTF. The CDR3 DNA is TGTGCCAGCAGCTCCGGACAGGGGGGTTATGGCTACACCTTC.

J is TRBJ2-3 and V is TRBV5-5; D remains unclear. CDR3 size: 15 residues. Germline V gene lookup returns CDR1 SGHKS and CDR2 YYEKEE (reference sequence). Trimming shortened V by 0 bases and J by 2 bases, and 10 bases separated the two germline ends. CDR3 residues: CASSLVGSYTDTQYF. Here the CDR3 DNA reads TGTGCCAGCAGCTTGGTTGGCAGTTACACAGATACGCAGTATTTT.

This clonotype was picked up a small number of times. This chain connects TRBV4-3 to TRBJ1-2, with 9 nucleotides matching TRBD1. V lost 1 base to trimming and J lost 4 bases; unmatched junction nucleotides: 4. Germline values: CDR1 LGHNA, CDR2 YSLEER. The CDR3 runs to 15 residues. The chain's CDR3 is CASSQVGTGFYGYTF. CDR3 DNA: TGCGCCAGCAGCCAAGTGGGGACAGGGTTCTATGGCTACACCTTC.

The chain is built from TRBV9 and TRBJ2-5; D might be TRBD1 or TRBD2, each matching 5 bases. The CDR3 totals 15 residues. V lost 0 bases, J lost 1 base, and 10 bases lay in between. From germline, CDR1 is SGDLS and CDR2 YYNGEE. CDR3 in amino acids: CASSVGGELQETQYF. The CDR3 coding sequence is TGTGCCAGCAGCGTAGGAGGGGAGCTCCAAGAGACCCAGTACTTC.

The V call is TRBV7-3, the J call TRBJ2-1, with TRBD1 as a possible D gene (6 bases). The CDR3 sequence is 16 residues long. The germline V and J ends were trimmed by 1 base and 2 bases, with 12 bases remaining between them. Per germline, CDR1 SGHTA and CDR2 FQGTGA. The CDR3 reads CASSLIQGLTYNEQFF. In DNA form, the CDR3 reads TGTGCCAGCAGCTTAATTCAGGGGCTCACCTACAATGAGCAGTTCTTC.

The sample holds many counts of this clonotype. CDR3 loop: CSARDMWNTEAFF. In nucleotides, the CDR3 is TGCAGTGCTAGAGATATGTGGAACACTGAAGCTTTCTTT. The chain has TRBV20-1 and TRBJ1-1; D gene uncertain. Germline V gene lookup returns CDR1 DFQATT and CDR2 SNEGSKA (reference sequence). The CDR3 runs 13 residues. Trimming left V 0 bases short and J 1 base short, with 6 bases between.

This clonotype has only a few counts. J is TRBJ1-5 and V is TRBV5-1, with D tentatively TRBD1 (5 bases). The CDR3 extends over 13 amino acids. Germline-derived CDR1 and CDR2 are SGHRS and YFSETQ. With 2 bases removed from V and 7 bases from J, the gap between germline ends came to 10 bases. CDR3 loop: CASSFQEGQPQHF. The DNA for the CDR3 is TGCGCCAGCAGCTTCCAGGAGGGGCAGCCCCAGCATTTT.

In regard to this clonotype: A much larger clone differs by one base, so this may be a read error. This rearrangement joins TRBV9 to TRBJ1-1; no reliable D call. The CDR3 is 16 residues long. Germline V gives CDR1 SGDLS, CDR2 YYNGEE. CDR3 bases: TGTGCCAGCAGCCCCCTTCAAATTTCAGCGGCAACTGAAGCTTTATTT. Residues: CASSPLQISAATEALF. The entire variable domain, with the rest obtained from reference TRBV9 and TRBJ1-1, is as follows: DSGVTQTPKHLITATGQRVTLRCSPRSGDLSVYWYQQSLDQGLQFLIQYYNGEERAKGNILERFSAQQFPDLHSELNLSSLELGDSALYFCASSPLQISAATEALFGQGTRLTVV.

This clonotype has a count of ten or more. V and J are TRBV3-1 and TRBJ2-1, with D unresolved. V dropped 0 bases and J dropped 9 bases, with 9 bases sitting between them. The CDR3 extends over 13 amino acids. Germline V gives CDR1 LGHDT, CDR2 YNNKEL (reference sequence). The CDR3 nucleotides read TGTGCCAGCAGCCAAGATACACGGACTGAGCAGTTCTTC. Its translation is CASSQDTRTEQFF.

The rearrangement uses TRBV5-1 and TRBJ2-1; TRBD1 agrees at 9 bases. This CDR3 contains 18 residues. V lost 2 bases, J lost 5 bases, and 14 bases stayed unmatched. Germline V lookup: CDR1 SGHRS, CDR2 YFSETQ. The CDR3 loop is CASSFYRQGQGRNNEQFF. CDR3 sequence (DNA): TGCGCCAGCAGCTTTTACCGACAGGGACAGGGAAGGAACAATGAGCAGTTCTTC. Complete variable domain (other parts from reference TRBV5-1 and TRBJ2-1): KAGVTQTPRYLIKTRGQQVTLSCSPISGHRSVSWYQQTPGQGLQFLFEYFSETQRNKGNFPGRFSGRQFSNSRSEMNVSTLELGDSALYLCASSFYRQGQGRNNEQFFGPGTRLTVL.

Comments on this clonotype: At one end the junction does not follow the germline gene, possibly because of a read error. CDR3 residues: CSFDSGYTF. The CDR3, as DNA: TGCAGCTTTGATTCCGGCTACACCTTC. The chain uses TRBV29-1 and TRBJ1-2; D unclear. The germline V gene has CDR1 SQVTM and CDR2 ANQGSEA. The CDR3 covers 9 residues.

This clonotype was recorded a few times. The chain uses TRBV11-2 and TRBJ1-3; D gene uncertain. The CDR3 is 16 residues long. V lost 0 bases and J lost 4, with 13 bases in between. Germline V gene data show CDR1 as SGHAT and CDR2 as FQNNGV. The CDR3 bases are TGTGCCAGCAGCTTAGAGAGCACGTGGGCGGGAAACACCATATATTTT. Residues: CASSLESTWAGNTIYF. Complete variable domain (other parts from reference TRBV11-2 and TRBJ1-3): EAGVAQSPRYKIIEKRQSVAFWCNPISGHATLYWYQQILGQGPKLLIQFQNNGVVDDSQLPKDRFSAERLKGVDSTLKIQPAKLEDSAVYLCASSLESTWAGNTIYFGEGSWLTVV.

This clonotype occurred a few times. The chain carries TRBV7-2 and TRBJ2-6; no clear D. This CDR3 spans 15 amino acids. Germline lookup yields CDR1 SGHTA and CDR2 FQGNSA. V was shortened by 5 bases and J by 0 bases, with 8 bases between the two germline ends. The chain's CDR3 is CASSQTSSGANVLTF. DNA for the CDR3: TGTGCCAGCAGCCAGACGAGCTCTGGGGCCAACGTCCTGACTTTC.

This clonotype was detected ten times or more. This rearrangement joins TRBV12-3 or TRBV12-4 to TRBJ1-1, with 9 bases fitting TRBD1. Germline trimming cut 3 bases from V and 6 bases from J; bases unmatched to any gene: 8. The CDR3 runs 15 residues. The CDR3 reads CASSFQQGAMAEAFF. Here the CDR3 DNA reads TGTGCCAGCAGTTTCCAACAGGGGGCGATGGCTGAAGCTTTCTTT.

The sample holds a few counts of this clonotype. The V call is TRBV20-1, the J call TRBJ2-7; D is ambiguous. This CDR3 has 12 residues. CDR1 DFQATT and CDR2 SNEGSKA come from the germline V gene (reference sequence). Trimming left V 0 bases short and J 6 bases short, with 9 bases between. The CDR3 nucleotides read TGCAGTGCTAGAGATCCTCGAGGCGAGCAGTACGTC. Its translation: CSARDPRGEQYV.

This chain links TRBV20-1 with TRBJ2-2; a weak D match, TRBD2 (5 bases). Trimming removed 3 bases at V and 5 bases at J, with 10 bases between. Per the germline V gene, CDR1 is DFQATT and CDR2 is SNEGSKA (reference sequence). The CDR3 has 13 residues. The CDR3 nucleotides read TGCAGTGCTAGGGTGTCGGGGACCGGGGAGCTGTTTTTT. Amino acids: CSARVSGTGELFF.

This clonotype was detected ten times or more. The chain links TRBV5-1 to TRBJ2-3; 9 bases align to TRBD2. The CDR3 totals 16 residues. Germline V gene data show CDR1 as SGHRS and CDR2 as YFSETQ. V shed 0 bases and J 2 bases; nucleotides not matched to a gene: 4. The CDR3 sequence: CASSLGASGVTDTQYF. CDR3 DNA sequence: TGCGCCAGCAGCTTGGGGGCTAGCGGGGTCACAGATACGCAGTATTTT. The whole variable domain, remainder taken from reference TRBV5-1 and TRBJ2-3, is KAGVTQTPRYLIKTRGQQVTLSCSPISGHRSVSWYQQTPGQGLQFLFEYFSETQRNKGNFPGRFSGRQFSNSRSEMNVSTLELGDSALYLCASSLGASGVTDTQYFGPGTRLTVL.

This clonotype occurred many times. The genes are TRBV29-1 and TRBJ1-5, with 7 bases that match TRBD1. The CDR3 has 13 residues. V shed 5 bases, J shed 3 bases, and the junction held 4 bases outside the gene matches. Germline V lookup: CDR1 SQVTM, CDR2 ANQGSEA. The CDR3 nucleotides are TGCAGCGTTCTACAGGGGTACAATCAGCCCCAGCATTTT. It translates to CSVLQGYNQPQHF.

The sample holds a few counts of this clonotype. The rearrangement joins TRBV7-8 to TRBJ2-2, with D possibly TRBD1 on 6 matching bases. Trimming left V 0 bases short and J 3 bases short, with 8 bases between. Germline CDR1 SGHVS, CDR2 FQNEAQ. The CDR3 spans 15 residues. The DNA of the CDR3 is TGTGCCAGCAGCTTAGCGGACAGTCACACCGGGGAGCTGTTTTTT. Protein: CASSLADSHTGELFF. Using reference TRBV7-8 and TRBJ2-2 for the parts outside the CDR3, the full variable domain is GAGVSQSPRYKVAKRGQDVALRCDPISGHVSLFWYQQALGQGPEFLTYFQNEAQLDKSGLPSDRFFAERPEGSVSTLKIQRTQQEDSAVYLCASSLADSHTGELFFGEGSRLTVL.

This clonotype was observed a few times. J is TRBJ1-4 and V is TRBV25-1; D is uncertain. CDR1 and CDR2 from the germline V gene are MGHDK and SYGVNS. Trimming removed 0 bases at V and 6 bases at J, with 8 bases between. This CDR3 has 14 residues. The chain's CDR3 is CASSEYREDEKLFF. The CDR3 DNA reads as TGTGCCAGCAGTGAATATAGGGAGGATGAAAAACTGTTTTTT.

The V gene is TRBV20-1, the J gene TRBJ2-7; D is undetermined. This CDR3 region has 12 residues. The ends were cut back, 3 bases at V and 0 bases at J, with 6 bases in the middle. Germline values: CDR1 DFQATT, CDR2 SNEGSKA (reference sequence). The CDR3: CSASPTSYEQYV. The CDR3 bases are TGCAGTGCTAGTCCCACCTCCTACGAGCAGTACGTC.

The chain is built from TRBV5-1 and TRBJ1-2; a weak D match, TRBD1 (6 bases). Trimming removed 4 bases from V and 6 bases from J, with 10 bases in between. Germline V lookup: CDR1 SGHRS, CDR2 YFSETQ. The CDR3 runs 12 residues. In nucleotides, the CDR3 is TGCGCCAGCAGCCCGGACAGCCATGGCTACACCTTC. Amino acid sequence: CASSPDSHGYTF.

V and J are TRBV5-1 and TRBJ2-3, with 9 bases lining up with TRBD1. The CDR3 is 15 residues long. In germline, CDR1 is SGHRS, CDR2 YFSETQ. The V segment lost 2 bases and the J segment 3 bases; nucleotides outside the gene matches: 4. The CDR3 DNA sequence: TGCGCCAGCAGCTTCGGGACAGGGCGGACAGATACGCAGTATTTT. It translates to CASSFGTGRTDTQYF.

V gene TRBV4-2 combines with J gene TRBJ1-4; the D gene is possibly TRBD1 (5 bases). Germline V CDR1 and CDR2: LGHNA, YNFKEQ. The length of the CDR3 is 15 residues. V lost 0 bases to trimming and J lost 5 bases, with 10 bases between them. As DNA, the CDR3 is TGTGCCAGCAGCCAAGACCCGACAGAGAATGAAAAACTGTTTTTT. Translated: CASSQDPTENEKLFF.

This clonotype was detected a few times. The rearrangement joins TRBV18 to TRBJ1-6, with no clear D. V was cut by 3 bases and J by 5 bases, with 8 bases left in between. The CDR3 is 14 amino acids. Per germline, CDR1 KGHSH and CDR2 LQKENI. The CDR3 loop is CASSPGYNNSPLHF. Here the CDR3 DNA reads TGTGCCAGCTCACCGGGTTACAATAATTCACCCCTCCACTTT.

The chain carries TRBV10-2 and TRBJ2-7; TRBD1 agrees at 9 bases. The CDR3 totals 14 residues. Germline V gene lookup returns CDR1 WSHSY and CDR2 SAAADI. V lost 4 bases, J lost 1 base, and 2 bases stayed unmatched. CDR3 protein: CASSGDRDSYEQYF. The DNA of the CDR3 is TGCGCCAGCAGTGGGGACAGGGATTCCTACGAGCAGTACTTC.

This clonotype was recorded many times. The chain is built from TRBV5-8 and TRBJ2-3; 8 bases map to TRBD1. J was trimmed by 3 bases and V by 4 bases; bases with no gene match: 7. CDR1 is SGHTS and CDR2 is YDEGEE in the germline V gene. The CDR3 loop spans 15 amino acids. Here the CDR3 reads CASSHGQGGTDTQYF. In nucleotides, the CDR3 is TGTGCCAGCAGCCACGGACAGGGAGGAACAGATACGCAGTATTTT.

The V gene is TRBV28, the J gene TRBJ2-1; maybe TRBD2 (6 bases). V was cut by 8 bases and J by 3 bases, with 17 bases left in between. The CDR3 contains 15 residues. Per germline, CDR1 MDHEN and CDR2 SYDVKM. CDR3 amino acids: CASPPGRGFYNEQFF. The CDR3 coding sequence is TGTGCCAGCCCTCCGGGTCGGGGGTTCTACAATGAGCAGTTCTTC.

This clonotype was observed a few times. The chain carries TRBV5-1 and TRBJ1-2; 7 bases fit TRBD1. Germline CDR1 reads SGHRS; CDR2 reads YFSETQ. There are 12 residues in the CDR3. The V gene end was trimmed by 4 bases and the J gene end by 8 bases; junction bases not matched to a gene: 5. CDR3 residues: CASSRGGLGYTF. CDR3 bases: TGCGCCAGCAGCCGAGGGGGCCTGGGCTACACCTTC.

This clonotype was counted at least ten times. CDR3 sequence reads: CSAQQETQYF. The CDR3 DNA is TGCAGTGCACAGCAAGAGACCCAGTACTTC. The chain recombines TRBV20-1 with TRBJ2-5; D is undetermined. The germline V and J ends were trimmed by 6 bases and 2 bases, with 4 bases remaining between them. This CDR3 contains 10 residues. Germline-derived CDR1 and CDR2 are DFQATT and SNEGSKA (reference sequence).